One sample yielded the 19 T cell receptor beta chains listed below, sequenced in a study of blood T cell repertoires in COVID-19. Clones were sequenced by immunoSEQ multiplex PCR, and TCRdb holds only the in-frame ones, with some missing. The sample contains roughly 150,000 clones, 84% of which appear only once. Input material: peripheral blood. Receptors were obtained from a woman older than 75 with COVID-19, enrolled during active disease.

The genes are TRBV10-3 and TRBJ1-1; D is uncertain. This CDR3 region has 14 residues. V dropped 4 bases and J dropped 6 bases, with 15 bases sitting between them. Germline CDR1 is ENHRY and CDR2 is SYGVKD. DNA of the CDR3: TGTGCCATCAGTGTAGACCGGGCGGGCGCTGAAGCTTTCTTT. Its protein is CAISVDRAGAEAFF.

V gene TRBV7-2 combines with J gene TRBJ1-2, with 12 positions matching TRBD1. The CDR3 has 14 residues. Per the germline V gene, CDR1 is SGHTA and CDR2 is FQGNSA. After removal of 4 bases from V and 7 bases from J, the junction contained 4 bases not matched to a gene. The CDR3, as DNA: TGTGCCAGCAGCTCGGGACAGGGGGCAGTTGGCTACACCTTC. It yields the protein CASSSGQGAVGYTF. The full variable domain, in which reference TRBV7-2 and TRBJ1-2 provide the parts outside the CDR3, is GAGVSQSPSNKVTEKGKDVELRCDPISGHTALYWYRQSLGQGLEFLIYFQGNSAPDKSGLPSDRFSAERTGGSVSTLTIQRTQQEDSAVYLCASSSGQGAVGYTFGSGTRLTVV.

The rearrangement joins TRBV27 to TRBJ2-1, with D maybe TRBD2 (6 bases). Germline V lookup: CDR1 MNHEY, CDR2 SMNVEV (reference sequence). This CDR3 is built from 19 residues. V shed 0 bases and J shed 7 bases, with 25 bases lying between them. The DNA for the CDR3 is TGTGCCAGCAGTTTATCGGCCGGACTGGGACTCCTTAACGGGAATGAGCAGTTCTTC. This gives the protein CASSLSAGLGLLNGNEQFF.

This chain uses TRBV19 with TRBJ1-1, with D perhaps matching TRBD1 (5 bases). From germline, CDR1 is LNHDA and CDR2 SQIVND (reference sequence). The CDR3 extends over 13 amino acids. V was cut by 6 bases and J by 1 base, with 9 bases left in between. This chain's CDR3 is CASRTGANTEAFF. The CDR3 DNA is TGTGCCAGTAGAACAGGAGCGAACACTGAAGCTTTCTTT.

The genes are TRBV7-3 and TRBJ2-3; D perhaps matches TRBD1 (6 bases). Trimming shortened V by 3 bases and J by 8 bases, and 9 bases separated the two germline ends. The CDR3 runs to 12 residues. The germline V gene encodes CDR1 SGHTA and CDR2 FQGTGA. CDR3 nucleotide sequence: TGTGCCAGCAGCTTTTTAGGGGGTACGCAGTATTTT. Amino acids: CASSFLGGTQYF.

V gene TRBV4-3 combines with J gene TRBJ2-7; a weak D match, TRBD1 (6 bases). V was pared by 5 bases and J by 4 bases, with 21 bases between. The CDR3 loop spans 16 amino acids. CDR1 is LGHNA, CDR2 YSLEER, per germline. CDR3 DNA: TGCGCCAGCAGCTATCAGACAGGTCCATCATATTACGAGCAGTACTTC. Translating gives CASSYQTGPSYYEQYF.

This clone was counted only a few times. This chain joins TRBV6-4 and TRBJ2-1; 8 bases align to TRBD2. V was pared by 7 bases and J by 13 bases, with 12 bases of the junction left unmatched. The CDR3 has 13 residues. CDR1 is MRHNA and CDR2 is SNTAGT in the germline V gene. The CDR3 region is CASNPGVAGSQFF. CDR3 coding DNA: TGTGCCAGCAACCCGGGAGTAGCGGGAAGCCAGTTCTTC.

The chain joins TRBV21-1 to TRBJ1-1; TRBD1 is the table's D call and was not checked against the DNA. TRBV21-1 is annotated as a pseudogene. The CDR3 length is 17 residues. The CDR3 sequence is CASSYTGTGESCTEAFF. CDR3 DNA sequence: TGTGCCAGCAGCTATACCGGGACAGGTGAATCGTGCACTGAAGCTTTCTTT.

The rearrangement joins TRBV6-5 to TRBJ2-7; weak D call: TRBD1 (6 bases). Germline CDR1 and CDR2: MNHEY and SVGAGI. The V end was cut by 6 bases, the J end by 1 base, with 16 bases between. The CDR3 has 15 residues. CDR3 bases: TGTGCCAGCAGAAGGACCCGGGACAATTCCTACGAGCAGTACTTC. Its translation is CASRRTRDNSYEQYF.

This rearrangement joins TRBV6-6 to TRBJ2-7, with TRBD1 identical over 8 bases. Per germline, CDR1 MNHNY and CDR2 SVGAGI (reference sequence). V was pared by 5 bases and J by 7 bases, with 7 bases of the junction left unmatched. CDR3 size: 13 residues. The CDR3 DNA follows: TGTGCCAGCAGTGGACAGGGATTCCTTGAGCAGTACTTC. This codes for CASSGQGFLEQYF.

The chain uses TRBV5-1 and TRBJ2-3; maybe TRBD1 (6 bases). The CDR3 consists of 14 residues. V was shortened by 4 bases and J by 3 bases, with 12 bases between the two germline ends. In germline, CDR1 is SGHRS, CDR2 YFSETQ. CDR3 amino acids: CASSGGRGTDTQYF. The DNA of the CDR3 is TGCGCCAGCAGCGGGGGCAGGGGAACAGATACGCAGTATTTT.

This clone has just a few counts. This sequence joins TRBV10-3 and TRBJ2-7, with a tentative D call TRBD2 (6 bases). Looked up from germline, CDR1 is ENHRY and CDR2 is SYGVKD. Trimming removed 9 bases at V and 4 bases at J, with 13 bases between. The length of the CDR3 is 12 residues. The CDR3 DNA reads as TGTGCCATTGCGGGACTCTCTTACGAGCAGTACTTC. Translating gives CAIAGLSYEQYF.

For this clone: The junction departs from germline at one end; a sequencing error may be responsible. The chain uses TRBV5-1 and TRBJ2-7; 7 nucleotides line up with TRBD1. Per germline, CDR1 SGHRS and CDR2 YFSETQ. The length of the CDR3 is 14 residues. This CDR3 reads CASSRDGDSHEQYF. The CDR3 DNA reads TGCGCTAGCAGCAGGGATGGGGACAGTCACGAGCAGTACTTC.

J is TRBJ2-2 and V is TRBV11-2, with TRBD1 identical over 7 bases. Per germline, CDR1 SGHAT and CDR2 FQNNGV. The junction had 9 bases not matched to a gene; V was cut back by 5 bases and J by 0 bases. The CDR3 consists of 17 residues. The CDR3 DNA reads as TGTGCCAGCAGCGGCTCGGGACAGCCCGCGAACACCGGGGAGCTGTTTTTT. It codes for CASSGSGQPANTGELFF.

The chain links TRBV30 to TRBJ1-6; tentatively, D is TRBD1 (6 bases). This CDR3 is built from 13 residues. CDR1 and CDR2 (germline): GTSNPN, SVGIG (reference sequence). V dropped 4 bases and J dropped 8 bases, with 12 bases sitting between them. The CDR3 sequence is CAWMGGAYSPLHF. For the CDR3, the DNA is TGTGCCTGGATGGGGGGGGCCTATTCACCCCTCCACTTT.

The chain has TRBV3-1 (or the pseudogene TRBV3-2) and TRBJ1-5, with D uncertain. Trimming took 0 bases from V and 3 from J, leaving 12 bases between them. This CDR3 spans 16 amino acids. Germline V gene sequence: CDR1 LGHDT, CDR2 YNNKEL (reference sequence). CDR3 in DNA: TGTGCCAGCAGCCAAGATGGAGGGTTTGACAATCAGCCCCAGCATTTT. Residues: CASSQDGGFDNQPQHF.

V and J are TRBV2 and TRBJ1-1; D may be TRBD1 (6 bases). The V gene's germline CDR1 is SNHLY and CDR2 FYNNEI. CDR3 length equals 14 residues. V was shortened by 2 bases and J by 5 bases, with 12 bases between the two germline ends. CDR3 nucleotide sequence: TGTGCCAGCAGTGAATACGGGGGGCAAACTGAAGCTTTCTTT. Encoded protein: CASSEYGGQTEAFF.

V and J are TRBV19 and TRBJ2-3; D call uncertain. This CDR3 is built from 16 residues. Germline-derived CDR1 and CDR2 are LNHDA and SQIVND (reference sequence). Trimming removed 4 bases at V and 1 base at J, with 15 bases between. CDR3 DNA sequence: TGTGCCAGTAGTACCTTGAAGTTGGGCGGCACAGATACGCAGTATTTT. Its protein product is CASSTLKLGGTDTQYF.

The chain links TRBV27 to TRBJ2-7; TRBD2 matches at 9 bases. CDR1 and CDR2 (germline): MNHEY, SMNVEV (reference sequence). The trim removed 0 bases at V and 2 bases at J, leaving 5 bases unmatched. CDR3 length: 16 amino acids. The CDR3 DNA reads as TGTGCCAGCAGTTTATCCCGACTAGCGGCCGCCTACGAGCAGTACTTC. This translates into CASSLSRLAAAYEQYF.